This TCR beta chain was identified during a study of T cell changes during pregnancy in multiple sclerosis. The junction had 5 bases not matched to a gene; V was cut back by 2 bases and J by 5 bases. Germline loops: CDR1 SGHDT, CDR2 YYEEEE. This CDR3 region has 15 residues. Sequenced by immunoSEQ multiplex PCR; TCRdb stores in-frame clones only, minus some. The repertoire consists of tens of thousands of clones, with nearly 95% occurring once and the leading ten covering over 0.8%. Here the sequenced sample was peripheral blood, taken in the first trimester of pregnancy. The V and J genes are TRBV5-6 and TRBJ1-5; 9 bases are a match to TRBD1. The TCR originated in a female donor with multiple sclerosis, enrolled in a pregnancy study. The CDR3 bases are TGTGCCAGCAGCTTAATGAGACAGGGGGATCAGCCCCAGCATTTT. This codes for CASSLMRQGDQPQHF. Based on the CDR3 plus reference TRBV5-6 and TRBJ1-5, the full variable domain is DAGVTQSPTHLIKTRGQQVTLRCSPKSGHDTVSWYQQALGQGPQFIFQYYEEEERQRGNFPDRFSGHQFPNYSSELNVNALLLGDSALYLCASSLMRQGDQPQHFGDGTRLSIL.